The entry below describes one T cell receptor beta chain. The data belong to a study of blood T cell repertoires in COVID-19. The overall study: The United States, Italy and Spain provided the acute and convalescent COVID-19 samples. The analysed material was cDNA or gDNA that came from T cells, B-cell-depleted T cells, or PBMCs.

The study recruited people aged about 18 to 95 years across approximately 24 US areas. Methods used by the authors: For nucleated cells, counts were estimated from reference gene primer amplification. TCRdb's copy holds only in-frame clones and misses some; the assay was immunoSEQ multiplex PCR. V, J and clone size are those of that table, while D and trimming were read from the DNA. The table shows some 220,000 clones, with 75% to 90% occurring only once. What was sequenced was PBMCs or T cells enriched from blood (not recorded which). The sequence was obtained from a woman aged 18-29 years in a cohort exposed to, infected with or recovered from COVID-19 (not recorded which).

CDR3 sequence (DNA): TGTGCCAGCAGCGCGACAGTGTCGGACACTGAAGCTTTCTTT. The encoded protein is CASSATVSDTEAFF. The rearrangement joins TRBV7-9 to TRBJ1-1, with D maybe TRBD1 (5 bases). The germline V and J ends were trimmed by 5 bases and 3 bases, with 13 bases remaining between them. The CDR3 consists of 14 residues. The germline V gene has CDR1 SEHNR and CDR2 FQNEAQ (reference sequence).